The 14 T cell receptor beta chains listed next were all sequenced from one sample in a study of shared clonotypes between healthy human individuals. Produced via immunoSEQ multiplex PCR; TCRdb's table is partial and in-frame only. This sample has about 380,000 clones, with around 96% found just once. Sequencing used memory CD8+ T cells sorted from blood. Subset indicated: CD45RO+ cells pooled with CCR7-negative TemRA cells. These receptors originate from a man aged 25 to 40 in good health.

The rearrangement uses TRBV7-2 and TRBJ1-1; the D is unclear. V was trimmed by 4 bases and J by 2 bases, leaving 8 bases between them. The CDR3 consists of 13 residues. Germline lookup yields CDR1 SGHTA and CDR2 FQGNSA. The CDR3 sequence: CASSSQINTEAFF. The CDR3 nucleotides read TGTGCCAGCAGCTCACAGATTAACACTGAAGCTTTCTTT.

The genes are TRBV11-2 and TRBJ2-2, with no clear D. CDR1 and CDR2 (germline): SGHAT, FQNNGV. Between the trimmed V and J ends, which lost 5 bases and 4 bases, there was a span of 11 bases. This CDR3 has 14 residues. This CDR3 is CASSPRTTTGELFF. In DNA, the CDR3 is TGTGCCAGCAGCCCCCGGACCACCACCGGGGAGCTGTTTTTT. The full variable domain, its missing parts supplied by reference TRBV11-2 and TRBJ2-2, is EAGVAQSPRYKIIEKRQSVAFWCNPISGHATLYWYQQILGQGPKLLIQFQNNGVVDDSQLPKDRFSAERLKGVDSTLKIQPAKLEDSAVYLCASSPRTTTGELFFGEGSRLTVL.

The genes are TRBV10-2 and TRBJ2-1, with a possible D match to TRBD2 (5 bases). With 0 bases removed from V and 1 base from J, the gap between germline ends came to 19 bases. The CDR3 is made up of 19 amino acids. Germline V CDR1 and CDR2: WSHSY, SAAADI. The CDR3: CASSESKGWRVPSYNEQFF. In DNA, the CDR3 is TGCGCCAGCAGTGAGTCGAAGGGCTGGCGGGTGCCATCCTACAATGAGCAGTTCTTC.

The CDR3 nucleotides are TGCGCCAGCAGCTTGGCGGGGACTAGTGCGTCCTACGAGCAGTACTTC. The encoded protein is CASSLAGTSASYEQYF. The chain uses TRBV5-1 and TRBJ2-7, with 8 bases aligning to TRBD2. With 0 bases clipped from V and 1 base from J, the junction kept 6 bases outside the gene matches. The CDR3 consists of 16 residues. CDR1 SGHRS and CDR2 YFSETQ come from the germline V gene. Supplemented by reference TRBV5-1 and TRBJ2-7, the full variable domain reads KAGVTQTPRYLIKTRGQQVTLSCSPISGHRSVSWYQQTPGQGLQFLFEYFSETQRNKGNFPGRFSGRQFSNSRSEMNVSTLELGDSALYLCASSLAGTSASYEQYFGPGTRLTVT.

V gene TRBV10-1 combines with J gene TRBJ2-7; TRBD2 aligns across 7 bases. Germline V lookup: CDR1 WNHNN, CDR2 SYGVQD (reference sequence). V shed 9 bases, J shed 3 bases, and the junction held 8 bases outside the gene matches. CDR3 size: 13 residues. This chain's CDR3 is CARGLHPGYEQYF. For the CDR3, the DNA is TGCGCCAGGGGACTACATCCTGGCTACGAGCAGTACTTC.

V usage is TRBV5-1 and J usage is TRBJ2-3; D might be TRBD1 or TRBD2, each matching 5 bases. Germline V gene sequence: CDR1 SGHRS, CDR2 YFSETQ. Trimming removed 4 bases at V and 2 bases at J, with 23 bases between. This CDR3 is built from 18 residues. In nucleotides, the CDR3 is TGCGCCAGCAGCAACCACAAAGTTAGGGGAGAACACACAGATACGCAGTATTTT. It yields the protein CASSNHKVRGEHTDTQYF.

The chain couples TRBV28 to TRBJ2-1; a possible D gene is TRBD2 (6 bases). Trimming removed 8 bases at V and 0 bases at J, with 11 bases between. CDR3 length: 14 amino acids. Germline-derived CDR1 and CDR2 are MDHEN and SYDVKM. The CDR3 loop is CASRAGASYNEQFF. The CDR3 coding sequence is TGTGCCAGCCGAGCGGGCGCCTCCTACAATGAGCAGTTCTTC.

Details on this clone: A junction end diverges from the germline sequence, so it may reflect a read error. This sequence joins TRBV5-8 and TRBJ2-4, with D hard to call. CDR1 SGHTS and CDR2 YDEGEE come from the germline V gene. This CDR3 contains 12 residues. CDR3 nucleotide sequence: TGTGCCAGCAGCTTCCAGGACGGTCCGGGTTGCTTC. This sequence encodes CASSFQDGPGCF. Full variable domain (remainder filled in from reference TRBV5-8 and TRBJ2-4): EAGVTQSPTHLIKTRGQQATLRCSPISGHTSVYWYQQALGLGLQFLLWYDEGEERNRGNFPPRFSGRQFPNYSSELNVNALELEDSALYLCASSFQDGPGCFGAGTRLSVL.

J is TRBJ1-1 and V is TRBV5-1; 9 bases match TRBD1. Trimming took 4 bases from V and 4 from J; bases not matched to a gene: 5. Germline V gene sequence: CDR1 SGHRS, CDR2 YFSETQ. The CDR3 has 14 amino acids. The CDR3, as DNA: TGCGCCAGCAGCGGCCGGGACAGGGCCACTGAAGCTTTCTTT. Translated, it gives CASSGRDRATEAFF.

This clone appeared a single time. The chain joins TRBV7-2 to TRBJ1-4, with 9 bases aligning to TRBD1. This CDR3 comprises 15 residues. V lost 1 base, J lost 7 bases, and 4 bases stayed unmatched. CDR1 and CDR2 (germline): SGHTA, FQGNSA. CDR3 DNA: TGTGCCAGCAGCTTAGTTCAACAGGGGGCTGAAAAACTGTTTTTT. Translation: CASSLVQQGAEKLFF. The full variable domain, in which reference TRBV7-2 and TRBJ1-4 provide the parts outside the CDR3, is GAGVSQSPSNKVTEKGKDVELRCDPISGHTALYWYRQSLGQGLEFLIYFQGNSAPDKSGLPSDRFSAERTGGSVSTLTIQRTQQEDSAVYLCASSLVQQGAEKLFFGSGTQLSVL.

The chain employs TRBV5-1 and TRBJ2-1; no clear D. Germline V gene sequence: CDR1 SGHRS, CDR2 YFSETQ. The CDR3 totals 11 residues. Trimming shortened V by 5 bases and J by 6 bases, and 6 bases separated the two germline ends. CDR3 region: CASSWSNEQFF. For the CDR3, the DNA is TGCGCCAGCAGTTGGTCCAATGAGCAGTTCTTC. The variable domain in full, with the rest retrieved from reference TRBV5-1 and TRBJ2-1, is KAGVTQTPRYLIKTRGQQVTLSCSPISGHRSVSWYQQTPGQGLQFLFEYFSETQRNKGNFPGRFSGRQFSNSRSEMNVSTLELGDSALYLCASSWSNEQFFGPGTRLTVL.

The chain joins TRBV6-6 to TRBJ2-1; TRBD2 matches at 7 bases. The junction had 6 bases not matched to a gene; V was cut back by 7 bases and J by 6 bases. From germline, CDR1 is MNHNY and CDR2 SVGAGI (reference sequence). The CDR3 spans 13 residues. CDR3 loop: CASTRTSFNEQFF. The CDR3 region has the DNA TGTGCCAGCACCCGGACTAGTTTCAATGAGCAGTTCTTC.

This chain links TRBV19 with TRBJ2-2; 11 bases align to TRBD2. Looked up from germline, CDR1 is LNHDA and CDR2 is SQIVND (reference sequence). This CDR3 spans 18 amino acids. V shed 9 bases and J 4 bases; nucleotides not matched to a gene: 16. For the CDR3, the DNA is TGTGCCAGCCGTGAAATAGCGGGAGGGCCACGGAGCACCGGGGAGCTGTTTTTT. This sequence encodes CASREIAGGPRSTGELFF.

This chain connects TRBV2 to TRBJ2-1; D call uncertain. The CDR3 totals 12 residues. Between the trimmed V and J ends, which lost 7 bases and 9 bases, there was a span of 13 bases. The germline V gene has CDR1 SNHLY and CDR2 FYNNEI. CDR3 in DNA: TGTGCCAGCATCCTGGCGGCAGTTGAGCAGTTCTTC. Its translation: CASILAAVEQFF.